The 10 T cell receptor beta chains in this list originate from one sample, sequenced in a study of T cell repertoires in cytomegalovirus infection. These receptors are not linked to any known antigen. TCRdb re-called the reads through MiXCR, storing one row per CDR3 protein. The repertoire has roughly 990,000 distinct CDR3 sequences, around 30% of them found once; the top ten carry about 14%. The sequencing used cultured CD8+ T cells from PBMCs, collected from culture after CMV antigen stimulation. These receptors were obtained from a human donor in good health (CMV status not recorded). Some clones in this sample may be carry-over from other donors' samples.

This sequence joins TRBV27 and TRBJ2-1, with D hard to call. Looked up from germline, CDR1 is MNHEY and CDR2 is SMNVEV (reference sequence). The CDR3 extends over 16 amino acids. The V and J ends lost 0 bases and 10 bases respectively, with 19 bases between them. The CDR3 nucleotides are TGTGCCAGCAGTTTATCCATTAGCCCGGGCCCCGCAGAGCAGTTCTTC. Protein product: CASSLSISPGPAEQFF.

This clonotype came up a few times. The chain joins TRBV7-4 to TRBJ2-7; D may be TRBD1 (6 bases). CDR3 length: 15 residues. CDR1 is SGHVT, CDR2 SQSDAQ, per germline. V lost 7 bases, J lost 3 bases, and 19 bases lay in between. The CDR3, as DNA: TGTGCCAGCACCGCACAGGGTGAGCCCATCTACGAGCAGTACTTC. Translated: CASTAQGEPIYEQYF. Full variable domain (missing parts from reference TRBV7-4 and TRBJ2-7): GAGVSQSPRYKVAKRGRDVALRCDSISGHVTLYWYRQTLGQGSEVLTYSQSDAQRDKSGRPSGRFSAERPERSVSTLKIQRTEQGDSAVYLCASTAQGEPIYEQYFGPGTRLTVT.

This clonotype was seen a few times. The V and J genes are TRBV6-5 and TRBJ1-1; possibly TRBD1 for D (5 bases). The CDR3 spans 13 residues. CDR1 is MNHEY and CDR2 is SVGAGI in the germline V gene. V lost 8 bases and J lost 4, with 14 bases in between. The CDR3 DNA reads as TGTGCCAGCTATTTTATGGGGGGCACTGAAGCTTTCTTT. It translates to CASYFMGGTEAFF.

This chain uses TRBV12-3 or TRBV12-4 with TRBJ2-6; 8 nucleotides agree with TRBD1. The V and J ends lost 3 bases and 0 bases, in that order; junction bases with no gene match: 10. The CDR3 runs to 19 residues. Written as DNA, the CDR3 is TGTGCCAGCAGTTTCATCAGGGGGCGGGATAACTCTGGGGCCAACGTCCTGACTTTC. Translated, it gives CASSFIRGRDNSGANVLTF.

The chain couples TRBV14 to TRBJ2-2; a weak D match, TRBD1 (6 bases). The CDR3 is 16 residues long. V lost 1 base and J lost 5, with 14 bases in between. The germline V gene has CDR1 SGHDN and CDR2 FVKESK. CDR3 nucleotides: TGTGCCAGCAGCCAAGTAACCAGGGGAAGGACCGGGGAGCTGTTTTTT. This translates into CASSQVTRGRTGELFF.

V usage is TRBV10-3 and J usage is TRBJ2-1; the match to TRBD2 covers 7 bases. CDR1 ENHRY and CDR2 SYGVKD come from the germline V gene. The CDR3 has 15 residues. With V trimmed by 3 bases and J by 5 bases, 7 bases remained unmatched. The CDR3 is CAISDLAGVDNEQFF. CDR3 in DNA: TGTGCCATCAGTGATTTGGCGGGGGTCGACAATGAGCAGTTCTTC.

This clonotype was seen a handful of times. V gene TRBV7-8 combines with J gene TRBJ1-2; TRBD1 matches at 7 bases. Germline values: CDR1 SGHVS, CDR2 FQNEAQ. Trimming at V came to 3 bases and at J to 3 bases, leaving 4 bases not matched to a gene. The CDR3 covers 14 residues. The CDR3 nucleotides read TGTGCCAGCAGCTTCCACAGGGGAGACTATGGCTACACCTTC. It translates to CASSFHRGDYGYTF.

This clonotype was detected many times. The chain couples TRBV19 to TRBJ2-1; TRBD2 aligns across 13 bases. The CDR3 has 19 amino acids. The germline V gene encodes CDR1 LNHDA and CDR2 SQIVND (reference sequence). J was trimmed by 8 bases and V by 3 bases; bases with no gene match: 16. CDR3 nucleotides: TGTGCCAGTAGTATTCGTTCTCTACTAGCGGGGGGGCCGTATGATGAGCAGTTCTTC. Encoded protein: CASSIRSLLAGGPYDEQFF.

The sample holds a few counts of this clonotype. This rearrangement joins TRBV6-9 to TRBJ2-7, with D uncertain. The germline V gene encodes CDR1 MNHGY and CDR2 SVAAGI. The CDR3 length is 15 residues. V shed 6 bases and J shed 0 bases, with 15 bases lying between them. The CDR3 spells CASRREVVNSYEQYV. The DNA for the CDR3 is TGTGCCAGCAGAAGAGAGGTAGTTAACTCCTACGAGCAGTACGTC.

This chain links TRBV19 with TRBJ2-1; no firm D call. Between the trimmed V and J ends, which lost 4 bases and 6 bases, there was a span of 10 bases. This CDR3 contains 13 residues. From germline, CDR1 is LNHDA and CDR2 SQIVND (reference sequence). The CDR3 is CASSTGPFNEQFF. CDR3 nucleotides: TGTGCCAGTAGTACCGGCCCCTTCAATGAGCAGTTCTTC.